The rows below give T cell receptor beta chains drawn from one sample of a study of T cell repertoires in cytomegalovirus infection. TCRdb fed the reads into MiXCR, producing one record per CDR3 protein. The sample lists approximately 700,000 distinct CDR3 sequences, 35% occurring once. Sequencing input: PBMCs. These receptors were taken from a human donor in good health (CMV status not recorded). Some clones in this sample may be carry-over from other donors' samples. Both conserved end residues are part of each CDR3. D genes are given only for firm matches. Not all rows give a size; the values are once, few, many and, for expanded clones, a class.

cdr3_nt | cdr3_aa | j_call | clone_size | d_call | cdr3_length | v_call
TGTGCCAGCAGCCCCTCCGGGAGAAAAAACACCGGGGAGCTGTTTTTT | CASSPSGRKNTGELFF | TRBJ2-2 | - | - | 16 | TRBV6-6
TGTGCCAGCAGTTTCATCGTGGGGCAGTCCACCGGGGAGCTGTTTTTT | CASSFIVGQSTGELFF | TRBJ2-2 | few | - | 16 | TRBV11-2
TGTGCCAGCAACCCCGGGACAGGGCGGCCGTTGCTTGAAAAACTGTTTTTT | CASNPGTGRPLLEKLFF | TRBJ1-4 | - | TRBD1 | 17 | TRBV11-2
TGCAGTGCTAGAGAGAGACAGGGGGCTCCCTACGAGCAGTACTTC | CSARERQGAPYEQYF | TRBJ2-7 | - | TRBD1 | 15 | TRBV20-1
TGCAGCGTTGCAGGACAGGGCCGGGGCTACACCTTC | CSVAGQGRGYTF | TRBJ1-2 | - | TRBD1 | 12 | TRBV29-1
TGTGCCACCAGCGAGCACGGTAATCAGCCCCAGCATTTT | CATSEHGNQPQHF | TRBJ1-5 | few | - | 13 | TRBV15
TGTGCCAGCAGCGTACCCGGACACCTCACAGATACGCAGTATTTT | CASSVPGHLTDTQYF | TRBJ2-3 | - | - | 15 | TRBV9
TGTGCCCGCCGTGAGGAGACCCAGTACTTC | CARREETQYF | TRBJ2-5 | - | - | 10 | TRBV6-1
TGTTCCAGCAGCTTTAATGGACTTTCAGAGACCCAGTACTTC | CSSSFNGLSETQYF | TRBJ2-5 | - | - | 14 | TRBV7-2
TGCAGTGCTAGAGCCTGGGCGGGAGTCGGGGATGAGCAGTTCTTC | CSARAWAGVGDEQFF | TRBJ2-1 | - | TRBD2 | 15 | TRBV20-1
TGTGCCAGCAGTTTGGGACAACGCGACCAGCCCCAGCATTTT | CASSLGQRDQPQHF | TRBJ1-5 | few | - | 14 | TRBV28
TGTGCCACCAGCCCCGGACCTTATGGCTACACCTTC | CATSPGPYGYTF | TRBJ1-2 | - | - | 12 | TRBV15
TGTGCCAGCAGTTTGAGACAAGGGATCTATGGCTACACCTTC | CASSLRQGIYGYTF | TRBJ1-2 | - | - | 14 | TRBV12-3/TRBV12-4
TGTGCCAGCAGTCGTGACGGGAATGAAAAACTGTTTTTT | CASSRDGNEKLFF | TRBJ1-4 | many | - | 13 | TRBV6-6
TGTGCCAGCAGCGGCAACCAGGGAGGGAACACTGAAGCTTTCTTT | CASSGNQGGNTEAFF | TRBJ1-1 | few | - | 15 | TRBV12-3/TRBV12-4
TGTGCCAGCAGCCAGACTAGCGGGGAGACCCAGTACTTC | CASSQTSGETQYF | TRBJ2-5 | - | TRBD2 | 13 | TRBV7-2
TGCAGTGCTCCCAAGGAAAGTTCCTACGAGCAGTACTTC | CSAPKESSYEQYF | TRBJ2-7 | few | - | 13 | TRBV20-1
TGTGCCAGCAGAGTCCAACAGGGCACAGATACGCAGTATTTT | CASRVQQGTDTQYF | TRBJ2-3 | - | - | 14 | TRBV28
TGCGCCAGCAGCCAAGTCCCGACTAGCGGGGACGAGCAGTACTTC | CASSQVPTSGDEQYF | TRBJ2-7 | few | TRBD2 | 15 | TRBV4-1
TGTGCCAGCAGCTTTAGGCCAGGGTCCGGGGAGCTGTTTTTT | CASSFRPGSGELFF | TRBJ2-2 | few | - | 14 | TRBV7-6